These T cell receptor beta chains were read from a single sample in a study of patients and donors after allogeneic stem cell transplantation. MiXCR, applied by TCRdb to the RT-PCR reads, yields one record per CDR3 protein. The table lists about 40,000 distinct CDR3 sequences, about 31% of them singletons, with around 72% in the top ten. Sequencing used blood, either unsorted or a sorted T cell fraction (not recorded which). All receptors derive from a human donor who was either an allogeneic HSCT recipient or a stem cell or donor lymphocyte infusion donor (not recorded which). It is not recorded whose cells these are; they may come from a transplant donor. Each CDR3 is given with its conserved first and last residue. The D gene is left open where the match is weak. Size values are once, few and many counts, or a class for expanded clones, and some rows have none.

V gene: TRBV27
D gene: TRBD1
J gene: TRBJ1-5
clone size: few
CDR3 length: 14
CDR3 DNA: TGTGCCAGCAGTTTGACAGGGGGTCGTCAGCCCCAGCATTTT
CDR3 protein: CASSLTGGRQPQHF

V gene: TRBV6-1
D gene: -
J gene: TRBJ1-1
clone size: few
CDR3 length: 12
CDR3 DNA: TGTGCCAGCAGTGAGTGGGGCACTGAAGCTTTCTTT
CDR3 protein: CASSEWGTEAFF

V gene: TRBV4-3
D gene: -
J gene: TRBJ2-7
clone size: once
CDR3 length: 13
CDR3 DNA: TGCGCCAGCAGCCAAGGGCCGGGTACGAGGCAGTACTTC
CDR3 protein: CASSQGPGTRQYF

V gene: TRBV28
D gene: -
J gene: TRBJ1-4
clone size: -
CDR3 length: 14
CDR3 DNA: TGTGCCAGCAGTTCGGGGGGGGCGATAGGAAAACTGTTTTTT
CDR3 protein: CASSSGGAIGKLFF

V gene: TRBV10-3
D gene: -
J gene: TRBJ1-5
clone size: many
CDR3 length: 12
CDR3 DNA: TGTGCCATCAGTTGGGGCAGGGAGCCCCAGCATTTT
CDR3 protein: CAISWGREPQHF

V gene: TRBV4-3
D gene: TRBD1
J gene: TRBJ1-4
clone size: many
CDR3 length: 16
CDR3 DNA: TGCGCCAGCAGCCAAAAAAGGGGGCCCGTAAATGAAAAACTGTTTTTT
CDR3 protein: CASSQKRGPVNEKLFF

V gene: TRBV28
D gene: -
J gene: TRBJ2-5
clone size: -
CDR3 length: 15
CDR3 DNA: TGTGCCAGCAGGGCGACGACAGGTTTCCGGGAGACCCAGTACTTC
CDR3 protein: CASRATTGFRETQYF

V gene: TRBV3-1
D gene: -
J gene: TRBJ1-6
clone size: few
CDR3 length: 16
CDR3 DNA: TGTGCCAGCAGCCCACATTTAGGGCCGGGGGATTCACCCCTCCACTTT
CDR3 protein: CASSPHLGPGDSPLHF

V gene: TRBV7-6
D gene: TRBD1
J gene: TRBJ2-7
clone size: few
CDR3 length: 12
CDR3 DNA: TGTGCCAGCAGCCGACAGGGGTACGAGCAGTACTTC
CDR3 protein: CASSRQGYEQYF

V gene: TRBV7-2
D gene: -
J gene: TRBJ1-5
clone size: many
CDR3 length: 15
CDR3 DNA: TGTGCCAGCAGCCAGGGCCCGCGGAGCAATCAGCCCCAGCATTTT
CDR3 protein: CASSQGPRSNQPQHF

V gene: TRBV7-9
D gene: -
J gene: TRBJ1-2
clone size: -
CDR3 length: 16
CDR3 DNA: TGTGCCACTCGACAGCCGGGACGGCAGCTTCACTATGGCTACACCTTC
CDR3 protein: CATRQPGRQLHYGYTF

V gene: TRBV24-1
D gene: TRBD2
J gene: TRBJ2-3
clone size: -
CDR3 length: 15
CDR3 DNA: TGTGCCACCAGTGGGCGGGAGGCCGGGACAGATACGCAGTATTTT
CDR3 protein: CATSGREAGTDTQYF

V gene: TRBV15
D gene: TRBD2
J gene: TRBJ2-2
clone size: -
CDR3 length: 16
CDR3 DNA: TGTGCCACCAGCCACCGCCCAGCGGGAATAACCGGGGAGCTGTTTTTT
CDR3 protein: CATSHRPAGITGELFF

V gene: TRBV2
D gene: -
J gene: TRBJ2-2
clone size: few
CDR3 length: 16
CDR3 DNA: TGTGCCAGCAGTATCCATCGGGACGGAGTCTCCGGGGAGCTGTTTTTT
CDR3 protein: CASSIHRDGVSGELFF

V gene: TRBV20-1
D gene: -
J gene: TRBJ2-7
clone size: -
CDR3 length: 14
CDR3 DNA: TGCAGTGTTAGAGTAGCGCCCGAGTCGGACGAGCAGTACTTC
CDR3 protein: CSVRVAPESDEQYF

V gene: TRBV20-1
D gene: -
J gene: TRBJ2-1
clone size: few
CDR3 length: 13
CDR3 DNA: TGCAGTGCTACAGGGGTCACCTACAATGAGCAGTTCTTC
CDR3 protein: CSATGVTYNEQFF

V gene: TRBV12-3/TRBV12-4
D gene: -
J gene: TRBJ2-5
clone size: -
CDR3 length: 12
CDR3 DNA: TGTGCCAGCAGTTTTGAAGGAGAGACCCAGTACTTC
CDR3 protein: CASSFEGETQYF

V gene: TRBV14
D gene: TRBD1
J gene: TRBJ1-2
clone size: -
CDR3 length: 15
CDR3 DNA: TGTGCCAGCAGCTCGGGCCGGGACAGGTACTATGGCTACACCTTC
CDR3 protein: CASSSGRDRYYGYTF

V gene: TRBV18
D gene: TRBD2
J gene: TRBJ2-3
clone size: -
CDR3 length: 13
CDR3 DNA: TGTGCCAGCACCGCGGGGGGCACAGATACGCAGTATTTT
CDR3 protein: CASTAGGTDTQYF

V gene: TRBV11-2
D gene: -
J gene: TRBJ2-1
clone size: -
CDR3 length: 13
CDR3 DNA: TGTGCCAGCAGCACCAGGGATTACAATGAGCAGTTCTTC
CDR3 protein: CASSTRDYNEQFF

V gene: TRBV5-5
D gene: -
J gene: TRBJ1-2
clone size: -
CDR3 length: 15
CDR3 DNA: TGTGCCAGCAGCAATGGGGTAGGGCCTCTCTATGGCTACACCTTC
CDR3 protein: CASSNGVGPLYGYTF

V gene: TRBV6-2/TRBV6-3
D gene: TRBD2
J gene: TRBJ2-1
clone size: few
CDR3 length: 13
CDR3 DNA: TGTGCCAGCAGTTCCAGGACTAGGAGTGAGCAGTTCTTC
CDR3 protein: CASSSRTRSEQFF

V gene: TRBV29-1
D gene: -
J gene: TRBJ1-1
clone size: few
CDR3 length: 13
CDR3 DNA: TGCAGCGTTGGACAGCGGATGAACACTGAAGCTTTCTTT
CDR3 protein: CSVGQRMNTEAFF

V gene: TRBV7-2
D gene: -
J gene: TRBJ1-4
clone size: few
CDR3 length: 17
CDR3 DNA: TGTGCCAGCAGCTCCTCGAGAGGGGCGGCTACTAATGAAAAACTGTTTTTT
CDR3 protein: CASSSSRGAATNEKLFF

V gene: TRBV6-1
D gene: -
J gene: TRBJ1-5
clone size: -
CDR3 length: 15
CDR3 DNA: TGTGCCAGCAGTGAACTCACCAACTATTTTCAGCCCCAGCATTTT
CDR3 protein: CASSELTNYFQPQHF

V gene: TRBV28
D gene: -
J gene: TRBJ1-3
clone size: -
CDR3 length: 15
CDR3 DNA: TGTGCCAGCAGTCCTCCAGTCTTCTCTGGAAACACCATATATTTT
CDR3 protein: CASSPPVFSGNTIYF

V gene: TRBV4-3
D gene: -
J gene: TRBJ1-1
clone size: few
CDR3 length: 17
CDR3 DNA: TGCGCCAGCAGTCAAGAGTGGTCATCGCGCTTGAACACTGAAGCTTTCTTT
CDR3 protein: CASSQEWSSRLNTEAFF

V gene: TRBV28
D gene: -
J gene: TRBJ1-1
clone size: -
CDR3 length: 13
CDR3 DNA: TGTGCCAGCAGCCCCGAAGGGAGGTCTGAAGCTTTCTTT
CDR3 protein: CASSPEGRSEAFF

V gene: TRBV6-1
D gene: -
J gene: TRBJ2-1
clone size: -
CDR3 length: 13
CDR3 DNA: TGTGCCAGCAGGGGGGTAAGTCGCAATGAGCAGTTCTTC
CDR3 protein: CASRGVSRNEQFF

V gene: TRBV7-2
D gene: TRBD2
J gene: TRBJ2-1
clone size: -
CDR3 length: 16
CDR3 DNA: TGTGCCAGCAGCTTAGCTAGCGGGAGCCCATACAATGAGCAGTTCTTC
CDR3 protein: CASSLASGSPYNEQFF

V gene: TRBV25-1
D gene: TRBD1
J gene: TRBJ1-4
clone size: -
CDR3 length: 15
CDR3 DNA: TGTGCCAGCAGTGAATGGACAGGGGCAAGAGAAAAACTGTTTTTT
CDR3 protein: CASSEWTGAREKLFF

V gene: TRBV3-1
D gene: -
J gene: TRBJ2-3
clone size: -
CDR3 length: 15
CDR3 DNA: TGTGCCAGCAGCCAGAATCCTAGACTTTCGGATACGCAGTATTTT
CDR3 protein: CASSQNPRLSDTQYF

V gene: TRBV20-1
D gene: -
J gene: TRBJ1-5
clone size: -
CDR3 length: 13
CDR3 DNA: TGCAGTGCTCAACAGGGAGGGGATCAGCCCCAGCATTTT
CDR3 protein: CSAQQGGDQPQHF

V gene: TRBV12-5
D gene: -
J gene: TRBJ2-1
clone size: -
CDR3 length: 13
CDR3 DNA: TGTGCTAGTGGTTTGCTCTCGAGGGGTGAGCAGTTCTTC
CDR3 protein: CASGLLSRGEQFF

V gene: TRBV15
D gene: -
J gene: TRBJ2-3
clone size: -
CDR3 length: 16
CDR3 DNA: TGTGCCACCTCGGATCGGTGGACGACCCGCACAGATACGCAGTATTTT
CDR3 protein: CATSDRWTTRTDTQYF

V gene: TRBV28
D gene: -
J gene: TRBJ2-1
clone size: -
CDR3 length: 11
CDR3 DNA: TGTGCCAGCAGTTTGCGGAGTGAGCAGTTCTTC
CDR3 protein: CASSLRSEQFF

V gene: TRBV5-1
D gene: -
J gene: TRBJ2-7
clone size: few
CDR3 length: 13
CDR3 DNA: TGCGCCAGCAGCGTCACGTTGGCCTACGAGCAGTACTTC
CDR3 protein: CASSVTLAYEQYF

V gene: TRBV15
D gene: -
J gene: TRBJ2-7
clone size: -
CDR3 length: 16
CDR3 DNA: TGTGCCACCAGCAGAGTGGGGGGCGCTACGCTCCACGAGCAGTACTTC
CDR3 protein: CATSRVGGATLHEQYF

V gene: TRBV5-1
D gene: -
J gene: TRBJ2-2
clone size: few
CDR3 length: 14
CDR3 DNA: TGCGCCAGCGTCCGGGACCCGAGTCCCGGGGAGCTGTTTTTT
CDR3 protein: CASVRDPSPGELFF

V gene: TRBV29-1
D gene: -
J gene: TRBJ1-1
clone size: few
CDR3 length: 14
CDR3 DNA: TGCAGCGTTGGGGCCCACACAGGGTGGGGTGAAGCTTTCTTT
CDR3 protein: CSVGAHTGWGEAFF

V gene: TRBV7-2
D gene: -
J gene: TRBJ1-1
clone size: -
CDR3 length: 17
CDR3 DNA: TGTGCCAGCAGCTTAGTTTTAGTGGCGGGGTTGAACACTGAAGCTTTCTTT
CDR3 protein: CASSLVLVAGLNTEAFF

V gene: TRBV3-1
D gene: TRBD1
J gene: TRBJ1-4
clone size: many
CDR3 length: 17
CDR3 DNA: TGTGCCAGCAGCCAGCCTACAGGGGTCTTAACTAATGAAAAACTGTTTTTT
CDR3 protein: CASSQPTGVLTNEKLFF

V gene: TRBV6-2/TRBV6-3
D gene: TRBD2
J gene: TRBJ2-1
clone size: -
CDR3 length: 19
CDR3 DNA: TGTGCCAGCAGTTCCATTTTTCGAGTGGTGGGAGGGTCCTACAATGAGCAGTTCTTC
CDR3 protein: CASSSIFRVVGGSYNEQFF

V gene: TRBV12-3/TRBV12-4
D gene: -
J gene: TRBJ1-1
clone size: -
CDR3 length: 15
CDR3 DNA: TGTGCCAGCAGTTTAGCTGCGGCGCTGAACACTGAAGCTTTCTTT
CDR3 protein: CASSLAAALNTEAFF

V gene: TRBV7-2
D gene: -
J gene: TRBJ2-4
clone size: many
CDR3 length: 15
CDR3 DNA: TGTGCCAGCAGCTTAGAGGTCCTAGCCAAAAACATTCAGTACTTC
CDR3 protein: CASSLEVLAKNIQYF

V gene: TRBV3-1
D gene: TRBD1
J gene: TRBJ1-3
clone size: -
CDR3 length: 14
CDR3 DNA: TGTGCCAGCAGCCCGGGGACAGTCGTCGGCACCATATATTTT
CDR3 protein: CASSPGTVVGTIYF

V gene: TRBV29-1
D gene: -
J gene: TRBJ2-3
clone size: -
CDR3 length: 16
CDR3 DNA: TGCAGCGCCTACCCATGGGGGTTGAGGCGCACAGATACGCAGTATTTT
CDR3 protein: CSAYPWGLRRTDTQYF

V gene: TRBV28
D gene: -
J gene: TRBJ2-7
clone size: -
CDR3 length: 13
CDR3 DNA: TGTGCCAGCAGTTACTGGCCCGGCTACGAGCAGTACTTC
CDR3 protein: CASSYWPGYEQYF

V gene: TRBV9
D gene: -
J gene: TRBJ1-3
clone size: many
CDR3 length: 15
CDR3 DNA: TGTGCCAGCAGCGTAGAAGCCGACGGCGGAAACACCATATATTTT
CDR3 protein: CASSVEADGGNTIYF

V gene: TRBV7-3
D gene: -
J gene: TRBJ1-2
clone size: few
CDR3 length: 14
CDR3 DNA: TGTGCCAGCAGCTTATACGGGTTACACTATGGCTACACCTTC
CDR3 protein: CASSLYGLHYGYTF

V gene: TRBV9
D gene: TRBD2
J gene: TRBJ2-7
clone size: -
CDR3 length: 14
CDR3 DNA: TGTGCCAGCAGCGGTCTAGCGGGCTCCTACGAGCAGTACTTC
CDR3 protein: CASSGLAGSYEQYF

V gene: TRBV29-1
D gene: -
J gene: TRBJ2-6
clone size: few
CDR3 length: 13
CDR3 DNA: TGCAGCGTTGGTAGGGTTGGGGCCAACGTCCTGACTTTC
CDR3 protein: CSVGRVGANVLTF

V gene: TRBV12-3/TRBV12-4
D gene: -
J gene: TRBJ1-5
clone size: many
CDR3 length: 16
CDR3 DNA: TGTGCCAGCAGTCCCCCCCCAGGGTCTGGCAATCAGCCCCAGCATTTT
CDR3 protein: CASSPPPGSGNQPQHF